This T cell receptor (beta chain) was identified in a study of PD-L1 blockade in urothelial cancer. Trimming shortened V by 5 bases and J by 2 bases, and 6 bases separated the two germline ends. Germline V gene data show CDR1 as SGHTA and CDR2 as FQGTGA. This CDR3 comprises 13 residues. Produced via immunoSEQ multiplex PCR; TCRdb's table is partial and in-frame only. The data show around 53,000 clones, approximately 85% seen once. The time point denotes: peripheral blood 6 weeks after treatment start. Here the sequenced sample was PBMCs, taken around atezolizumab (anti-PD-L1) treatment. V usage is TRBV7-3 and J usage is TRBJ2-2; D gene uncertain. This sequence originates from a man aged 45-65 years with urothelial cancer. The CDR3, as DNA: TGTGCCAGCAGCCTCGGTAACACCGGGGAGCTGTTTTTT. Its protein product is CASSLGNTGELFF.